This T cell receptor beta chain is from a study of blood T cell repertoires in COVID-19. Overall study: Sources were T cells, B-cell-depleted T cells, or PBMCs; the material itself was cDNA or gDNA.

Source study methods: Nucleated cell counts were estimated from reference gene primer amplification. Clones were sequenced by immunoSEQ multiplex PCR, and TCRdb holds only the in-frame ones, with some missing. For V, J and clone size, that table is used; D and trimming come from the DNA. The sample has about 220,000 clones; 90% are singletons. Study members were between about 18 and 100 years old and lived in 20 to 30 US regions. This clone was recorded only once. V lost 0 bases and J 2 bases, leaving 6 bases between the germline ends. The CDR3 is 13 residues long. The germline CDR1 and CDR2 sequences are SGDLS and YYNGEE.

The rearrangement links TRBV9 to TRBJ2-7; D gene uncertain. This TCR was recovered from a man aged 30 to 39 who had been exposed to COVID-19. The sequenced sample consisted of PBMCs or T cells enriched from blood (not recorded which). The CDR3 DNA reads as TGTGCCAGCAGCGTAGGTCAGACCTACGAGCAGTACTTC. Protein product: CASSVGQTYEQYF. The full variable domain, its missing parts supplied by reference TRBV9 and TRBJ2-7, is DSGVTQTPKHLITATGQRVTLRCSPRSGDLSVYWYQQSLDQGLQFLIQYYNGEERAKGNILERFSAQQFPDLHSELNLSSLELGDSALYFCASSVGQTYEQYFGPGTRLTVT.